The 12 T cell receptor beta chains below were found in one sample sequenced in a study of blood T cell repertoires in COVID-19. Profiling relied on immunoSEQ multiplex PCR, and the TCRdb table lists in-frame clones only, not all of them. The repertoire holds some 110,000 clones, 71% seen once, with 0.8% to 1% in the top ten. Sequencing input: peripheral blood. The receptors were gathered from a human donor with acute or convalescent COVID-19. The donor label of this sample is uncertain.

V is TRBV7-2 and J is TRBJ1-3, with D unclear. The V gene's germline CDR1 is SGHTA and CDR2 FQGNSA. Trimming stripped 4 bases from V and 0 bases from J, with 16 bases between. The CDR3 length is 17 residues. CDR3: CASSYTATYDSGNTIYF. CDR3 DNA: TGTGCCAGCAGCTACACCGCCACGTACGACTCTGGAAACACCATATATTTT.

V usage is TRBV12-5 and J usage is TRBJ2-7, with a tentative D call TRBD1 (6 bases). The CDR3 loop spans 13 amino acids. Germline V lookup: CDR1 LGHNT, CDR2 FRNRAP. V lost 7 bases and J lost 7, with 17 bases in between. The CDR3 DNA is TGTGCTAGTGCCCCGATCTGGGACACAGAGCAGTACTTC. It is translated as CASAPIWDTEQYF.

The chain is built from TRBV30 and TRBJ1-2; D perhaps matches TRBD1 (6 bases). Per germline, CDR1 GTSNPN and CDR2 SVGIG (reference sequence). V lost 4 bases to trimming and J lost 1 base, with 16 bases between them. CDR3 length: 15 amino acids. CDR3 DNA sequence: TGTGCCTGGACTCAGGCGGGGGCGAGTAACTATGGCTACACCTTC. Its protein product is CAWTQAGASNYGYTF.

V gene TRBV24-1 combines with J gene TRBJ2-1; 8 bases fit TRBD1. The V segment lost 12 bases and the J segment 4 bases; nucleotides outside the gene matches: 10. This CDR3 is built from 14 residues. Germline V gene lookup returns CDR1 KGHDR and CDR2 SFDVKD. CDR3 DNA sequence: TGTGCCGCGGGAACAGGGGGGAGATACAATGAGCAGTTCTTC. Amino acids: CAAGTGGRYNEQFF.

This chain uses TRBV19 with TRBJ1-2; perhaps TRBD1 as D (5 bases). CDR1 and CDR2 (germline): LNHDA, SQIVND (reference sequence). Trimming cost V 3 bases and J 2 bases, with 16 bases left between them. CDR3 length: 16 amino acids. CDR3 amino acids: CASSIDSTIPNYGYTF. The CDR3 DNA sequence: TGTGCCAGTAGTATTGACAGTACGATCCCAAACTATGGCTACACCTTC. The entire variable domain, with the rest obtained from reference TRBV19 and TRBJ1-2, is as follows: DGGITQSPKYLFRKEGQNVTLSCEQNLNHDAMYWYRQDPGQGLRLIYYSQIVNDFQKGDIAEGYSVSREKKESFPLTVTSAQKNPTAFYLCASSIDSTIPNYGYTFGSGTRLTVV.

The chain links TRBV30 to TRBJ1-6, with D possibly matching TRBD1 (5 bases). The CDR3 totals 11 residues. Germline CDR1 GTSNPN, CDR2 SVGIG (reference sequence). V lost 4 bases and J lost 15, with 13 bases in between. The CDR3 DNA sequence: TGTGCCTGGACCCAGGGAGGGGACCTCCACTTT. Translated: CAWTQGGDLHF.

The chain carries TRBV11-2 and TRBJ2-4, with 7 nucleotides matching TRBD2. The germline V gene encodes CDR1 SGHAT and CDR2 FQNNGV. The CDR3 is 18 amino acids. The V and J ends lost 2 bases and 1 base, in that order; junction bases with no gene match: 11. CDR3 sequence reads: CASSLHPLAASAKNIQYF. In DNA form, the CDR3 reads TGTGCCAGCAGCTTACATCCGCTAGCGGCCTCGGCCAAAAACATTCAGTACTTC.

This chain uses TRBV5-6 with TRBJ2-7; 11 bases align to TRBD2. The CDR3 consists of 15 residues. V was clipped by 4 bases and J by 3 bases; unmatched bases: 6. Germline V gene data show CDR1 as SGHDT and CDR2 as YYEEEE. CDR3 in DNA: TGTGCCAGCAGCCGCCTAGCGGGGGGAATCTACGAGCAGTACGTC. Its protein product is CASSRLAGGIYEQYV.

The V call is TRBV7-2, the J call TRBJ2-5, with TRBD2 matching over 7 bases. Trimming at V came to 3 bases and at J to 2 bases, leaving 9 bases not matched to a gene. Germline CDR1 SGHTA, CDR2 FQGNSA. This CDR3 is 16 amino acids long. This CDR3 is CASSFGSGVTQETQYF. CDR3 coding DNA: TGTGCCAGCAGCTTTGGAAGCGGGGTGACACAAGAGACCCAGTACTTC.

This sequence joins TRBV10-3 and TRBJ1-2, with 9 nucleotides matching TRBD1. The CDR3 length is 13 residues. Losses at the gene ends were 6 bases for V and 8 bases for J; bases not matched to a gene: 7. Germline CDR1 is ENHRY and CDR2 is SYGVKD. CDR3 protein: CAISPQQGAGYTF. The CDR3 coding sequence is TGTGCCATCAGCCCCCAACAGGGGGCCGGCTACACCTTC.

This clone was counted a few times. The junction shows a germline mismatch at one end, possibly a read error. The V and J genes are TRBV19 and TRBJ2-2; D is perhaps TRBD1 (5 bases). The V gene's germline CDR1 is LNHDA and CDR2 SQIVND (reference sequence). There are 15 residues in the CDR3. The CDR3 DNA is TGTGCCAGTAGTATAGCCCGTGGGGCCACCCGGGAGCTGTTTTTT. The encoded protein is CASSIARGATRELFF.

This clone came up a few times. The chain is built from TRBV7-3 and TRBJ1-6; D gene ambiguous. The V and J ends lost 2 bases and 6 bases respectively, with 8 bases between them. Germline V lookup: CDR1 SGHTA, CDR2 FQGTGA. There are 14 residues in the CDR3. The CDR3 loop is CASSLVGFNSPLHF. In DNA, the CDR3 is TGTGCCAGCAGCTTAGTTGGCTTTAATTCACCCCTCCACTTT.